The TCR beta chain described here comes from a study of neurological immune-mediated disorders. A remark on this clonotype: The antigen is undetermined.

Findings of the study overall: TCR-beta repertoires seemed private in all groups, with no expanded CDR3 amino acid sequences shared.

Unsorted libraries used 2 million PBMCs kept at -80 degrees C. Synthesis of cDNA was carried out by template-switch 5'RACE. The reaction used 10-nucleotide random UMIs. Each CDR3 protein is one row after TCRdb ran MiXCR on the 5' RACE reads. The sample lists approximately 87,000 distinct CDR3 sequences, around 14% occurring once. The V end lost 6 bases, the J end lost 3 bases, and 9 bases lay between the germline ends. CDR1 is LGHDT and CDR2 is YNNKEL in the germline V gene (reference sequence). The CDR3 totals 14 residues. The sample comprised PBMCs. The origin of this receptor is a woman aged 50 to 60 in good health. This chain uses TRBV3-1 with TRBJ2-6; the D gene is possibly TRBD1 (6 bases). CDR3 in DNA: TGTGCCAGCAGGCGGACAGATGGGGCCAACGTCCTGACTTTC. This gives the protein CASRRTDGANVLTF.